This is a list of T cell receptor beta chains from one sample in a study of beta chain features in type 1 diabetes. Data came from immunoSEQ multiplex PCR; TCRdb stores just in-frame clones and leaves some out. Of approximately 90,000 clones in the sample, around a third were seen once. Sequenced sample: stem cell memory CD4+ T cells from blood. These receptors were obtained from a woman under 30 in good health. Both conserved end residues are part of each CDR3. A D gene is named only where the DNA matches it firmly. Size tells how often a clone was seen (once, few, many) or the class of an expanded clone, and some rows leave it out.

clone_size	v_call	d_call	j_call	cdr3_aa	cdr3_nt
-	TRBV5-1	TRBD2	TRBJ2-2	CASRTSFNTGELFF	TGCGCCAGCAGGACTAGCTTTAACACCGGGGAGCTGTTTTTT
-	TRBV5-1	-	TRBJ1-4	CASSLAGIVSPEKLFF	TGCGCCAGCAGCTTAGCCGGGATAGTCTCTCCTGAAAAACTGTTTTTT
-	TRBV5-1	-	TRBJ1-3	CASSLGAHGNTIYF	TGCGCCAGCAGCTTGGGGGCTCACGGAAACACCATATATTTT
-	TRBV7-9	TRBD1	TRBJ1-1	CASSSGQGRSEAFF	TGTGCCAGCAGCTCGGGACAGGGGCGTTCTGAAGCTTTCTTT
-	TRBV5-1	-	TRBJ2-7	CASSLSGVGSYEQYF	TGCGCCAGCAGCTTGTCAGGGGTAGGTTCCTACGAGCAGTACTTC
few	TRBV7-2	-	TRBJ2-7	CASSPGRGPYEQYF	TGTGCCAGCAGCCCCGGGAGGGGGCCCTACGAGCAGTACTTC
few	TRBV4-1	TRBD2	TRBJ2-1	CASSQGTSYNEQFF	TGCGCCAGCAGCCAAGGGACTAGCTACAATGAGCAGTTCTTC
few	TRBV5-1	TRBD2	TRBJ2-5	CASSLLAGGETQYF	TGCGCCAGCAGCTTGTTGGCGGGAGGGGAGACCCAGTACTTC
-	TRBV4-2	-	TRBJ1-4	CASSQQDRRNEKLFF	TGTGCCAGCAGCCAGCAGGACAGACGTAATGAAAAACTGTTTTTT
few	TRBV30	TRBD1	TRBJ1-5	CAWSPGQGNQPQHF	TGTGCCTGGAGCCCGGGACAGGGGAATCAGCCCCAGCATTTT
once	TRBV2	TRBD2	TRBJ2-7	CASSTPGLYSYEQYF	TGTGCCAGCAGTACTCCGGGACTATACTCCTACGAGCAGTACTTC
few	TRBV5-4	TRBD2	TRBJ2-4	CASSATTSGVSF	TGTGCCAGCAGCGCAACGACTAGCGGAGTAAGCTTC
-	TRBV19	-	TRBJ2-6	CASTLSGANVLTF	TGTGCCAGTACCCTCTCTGGGGCCAACGTCCTGACTTTC
few	TRBV4-2	TRBD2	TRBJ2-1	CASSQDLAGAYNEQFF	TGTGCCAGCAGCCAAGATTTGGCGGGAGCTTACAATGAGCAGTTCTTC
few	TRBV19	TRBD1	TRBJ1-1	CASSRAGGNTEAFF	TGTGCCAGTAGTAGGGCAGGGGGGAACACTGAAGCTTTCTTT
-	TRBV7-2	TRBD2	TRBJ2-2	CASSRTSENTGELFF	TGTGCCAGCAGCAGGACTAGCGAGAACACCGGGGAGCTGTTTTTT
-	TRBV5-1	-	TRBJ2-5	CASSSQQETQYF	TGCGCCAGCAGCTCGCAGCAAGAGACCCAGTACTTC
-	TRBV2	-	TRBJ2-6	CASSASLGAGANVLTF	TGTGCCAGCAGCGCCTCTCTAGGGGCTGGGGCCAACGTCCTGACTTTC
few	TRBV19	TRBD1	TRBJ1-6	CASSFGTVPSPLHF	TGTGCCAGTAGTTTTGGGACAGTTCCATCACCCCTCCACTTT
-	TRBV6-5	TRBD2	TRBJ2-1	CASSYSDSGSLNEQFF	TGTGCCAGCAGTTACTCAGATAGCGGGAGCCTCAATGAGCAGTTCTTC
few	TRBV4-1	-	TRBJ2-1	CASSQVSGTNEQFF	TGCGCCAGCAGCCAAGTTTCGGGGACAAATGAGCAGTTCTTC
-	TRBV5-1	-	TRBJ2-3	CASSLDTASTDTQYF	TGCGCCAGCAGCCTGGACACCGCTAGCACAGATACGCAGTATTTT
few	TRBV6-1	TRBD2	TRBJ2-3	CASSELAGGARDTQYF	TGTGCCAGCAGTGAGTTAGCGGGAGGGGCCCGAGATACGCAGTATTTT
-	TRBV6-4	TRBD2	TRBJ2-1	CASSEAIAGANEQFF	TGTGCCAGCAGTGAGGCGATAGCGGGGGCCAATGAGCAGTTCTTC
-	TRBV2	-	TRBJ2-7	CASSLGSAGQYF	TGTGCCAGCAGCCTCGGGTCGGCCGGGCAGTACTTC
many	TRBV30	-	TRBJ2-7	CAWSVRGVEQYF	TGTGCCTGGAGTGTACGCGGGGTTGAGCAGTACTTC
few	TRBV7-9	-	TRBJ2-7	CASSSQTYEQYF	TGTGCCAGCAGCTCCCAAACCTACGAGCAGTACTTC
-	TRBV30	-	TRBJ1-2	CAWSRVRGVDGYTF	TGTGCCTGGAGTAGGGTCCGGGGGGTGGATGGCTACACCTTC
few	TRBV4-1	TRBD1	TRBJ1-2	CASSRDPAMAGGTSGYTF	TGCGCCAGCAGCCGTGACCCCGCCATGGCAGGGGGCACATCGGGCTACACCTTC
-	TRBV7-6	TRBD1	TRBJ1-5	CASSHALGDSRNQPQHF	TGTGCCAGCAGCCACGCCCTCGGGGACAGTAGAAATCAGCCCCAGCATTTT